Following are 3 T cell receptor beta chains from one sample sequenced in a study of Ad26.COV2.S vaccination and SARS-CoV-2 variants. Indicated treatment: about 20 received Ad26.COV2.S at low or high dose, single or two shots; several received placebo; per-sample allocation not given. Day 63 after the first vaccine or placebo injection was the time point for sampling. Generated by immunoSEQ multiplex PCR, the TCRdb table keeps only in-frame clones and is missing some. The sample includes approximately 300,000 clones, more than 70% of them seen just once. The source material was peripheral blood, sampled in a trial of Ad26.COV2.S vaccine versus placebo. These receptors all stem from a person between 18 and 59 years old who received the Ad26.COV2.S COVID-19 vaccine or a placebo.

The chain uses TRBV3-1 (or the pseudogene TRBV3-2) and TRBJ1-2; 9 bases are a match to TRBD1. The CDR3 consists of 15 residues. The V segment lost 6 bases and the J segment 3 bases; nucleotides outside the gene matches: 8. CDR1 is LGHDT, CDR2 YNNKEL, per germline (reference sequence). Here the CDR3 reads CASRKQGARDYGYTF. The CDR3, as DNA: TGTGCCAGCAGAAAACAGGGGGCGCGGGACTATGGCTACACCTTC.

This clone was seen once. For the CDR3, the DNA is TGTGCCAGCAGTCGCAGTCGAGACAATGAGCAGTTCTTC. Residues: CASSRSRDNEQFF. The chain is built from TRBV7-6 and TRBJ2-1; D is unresolved. The CDR3 extends over 13 amino acids. Trimming took 6 bases from V and 5 from J, leaving 11 bases between them. Germline V CDR1 and CDR2: SGHVS, FNYEAQ.

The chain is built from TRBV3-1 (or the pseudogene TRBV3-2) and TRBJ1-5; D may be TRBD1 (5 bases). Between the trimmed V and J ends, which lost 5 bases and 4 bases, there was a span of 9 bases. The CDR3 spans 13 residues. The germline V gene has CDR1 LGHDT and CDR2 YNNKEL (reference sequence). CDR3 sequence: CASSRGGNQPQHF. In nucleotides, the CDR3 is TGTGCCAGCAGCAGGGGAGGAAATCAGCCCCAGCATTTT.